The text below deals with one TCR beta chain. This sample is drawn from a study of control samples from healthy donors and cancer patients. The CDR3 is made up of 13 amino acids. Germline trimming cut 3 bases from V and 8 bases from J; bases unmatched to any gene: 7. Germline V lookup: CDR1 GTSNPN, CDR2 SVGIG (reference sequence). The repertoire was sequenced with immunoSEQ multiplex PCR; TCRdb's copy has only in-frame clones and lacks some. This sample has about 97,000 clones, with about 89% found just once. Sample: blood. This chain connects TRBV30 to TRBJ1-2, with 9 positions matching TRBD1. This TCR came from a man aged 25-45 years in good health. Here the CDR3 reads CAWRGGQGGGYTF. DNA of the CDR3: TGTGCCTGGAGGGGGGGACAGGGTGGAGGCTACACCTTC.